A selection of T cell receptor beta chains follows, all from one sample in a study of human T cells and chemical hapten exposure. A single record per CDR3 protein comes from TCRdb applying MiXCR to the reads. The sample yields around 120,000 distinct CDR3 sequences, about 7.7% seen once. The specimen was whole blood. These receptor sequences come from a human donor in good health. Some clones in this sample may be carry-over from other donors' samples. Each CDR3 is given with its conserved first and last residue. The D gene is left open where the match is weak. Clone size, where shown, is once, few, many, or a class for clones that have expanded.

-,TRBJ1-1,17,few,TRBV6-6,CASSYWIETSRGTEAFF,TGTGCCAGCAGTTACTGGATTGAGACATCTCGGGGGACTGAAGCTTTCTTT
TRBD1,TRBJ1-5,14,few,TRBV7-9,CASSAGTVNQPQHF,TGTGCCAGCAGCGCCGGGACAGTCAATCAGCCCCAGCATTTT
-,TRBJ2-7,12,-,TRBV7-9,CASSSEGNEQYF,TGTGCCAGCAGCTCAGAGGGAAACGAGCAGTACTTC
-,TRBJ2-5,18,-,TRBV12-3/TRBV12-4,CASSFARVGLSIGKTQYF,TGTGCCAGCAGTTTCGCGAGAGTTGGACTTAGCATCGGGAAGACCCAGTACTTC
-,TRBJ1-1,15,many,TRBV4-1,CASSPLYGTTHGAFF,TGCGCCAGCAGCCCCCTTTACGGGACTACACATGGAGCTTTCTTT
-,TRBJ2-1,15,few,TRBV2,CASSMGRGPDNEQFF,TGTGCCAGCAGTATGGGGCGGGGGCCCGACAATGAGCAGTTCTTC
-,TRBJ2-7,15,few,TRBV14,CASSQDNRLAYEQYF,TGTGCCAGCAGCCAAGATAACAGGTTAGCCTACGAGCAGTACTTC
-,TRBJ2-7,13,many,TRBV6-6,CASRGRQTYEQYF,TGTGCCAGCAGGGGACGACAGACCTACGAGCAGTACTTC
TRBD1,TRBJ1-3,15,many,TRBV7-2,CASRLTGGSGNTIYF,TGTGCCAGCAGACTCACAGGGGGCTCTGGAAACACCATATATTTT
-,TRBJ1-2,14,many,TRBV14,CASSQEGRGYGYTF,TGTGCCAGCAGCCAAGAGGGACGGGGATATGGCTACACCTTC
-,TRBJ1-2,14,few,TRBV12-3/TRBV12-4,CASSLEGMLYGYTF,TGTGCCAGCAGTTTAGAGGGGATGCTCTATGGCTACACCTTC
TRBD1,TRBJ2-5,16,-,TRBV6-5,CASRRDRGFYQETQYF,TGTGCCAGCAGAAGGGACAGGGGGTTTTACCAAGAGACCCAGTACTTC
-,TRBJ2-3,13,few,TRBV10-3,CAITSDNTDTQYF,TGTGCCATCACCTCAGACAACACAGATACGCAGTATTTT
TRBD1,TRBJ2-2,14,-,TRBV6-4,CASSNDRDTGELFF,TGTGCCAGCAGTAACGACAGGGACACCGGGGAGCTGTTTTTT
TRBD2,TRBJ2-7,14,-,TRBV11-2,CASSLGGRGYEQYF,TGTGCCAGCAGTTTGGGCGGGAGGGGGTACGAGCAGTACTTC
-,TRBJ2-3,18,-,TRBV12-5,CASGLDGVEGSPAGTQYF,TGTGCTAGTGGTTTGGATGGGGTTGAGGGCAGCCCGGCAGGTACGCAGTATTTT
-,TRBJ2-3,19,many,TRBV21-1,CASSLPGPIRTTSTDTQYF,TGTGCCAGCAGCCTCCCCGGTCCGATACGTACTACGAGCACAGATACGCAGTATTTT
-,TRBJ2-3,14,many,TRBV13,CASSLRGRTDTQYF,TGTGCCAGCAGCTTACGGGGACGCACAGATACGCAGTATTTT
-,TRBJ1-4,13,many,TRBV3-1,CASGGGTNEKLFF,TGTGCCAGCGGAGGCGGAACTAATGAAAAACTGTTTTTT
TRBD2,TRBJ2-7,13,few,TRBV3-1,CASSQVVAGVKYF,TGTGCCAGCAGCCAGGTAGTAGCGGGAGTAAAATACTTC
-,TRBJ2-7,10,-,TRBV29-1,CSVDVGEQYF,TGCAGCGTTGATGTGGGTGAGCAGTACTTC
TRBD2,TRBJ2-5,16,-,TRBV20-1,CSARPPSGGAKETQYF,TGCAGTGCTAGACCTCCCAGCGGGGGGGCAAAGGAGACCCAGTACTTC
-,TRBJ2-3,12,-,TRBV7-2,CASSLASDTQYF,TGTGCCAGCAGCTTAGCATCCGATACGCAGTATTTT
-,TRBJ2-3,18,-,TRBV14,CASSQDGGTKTSTDTQYF,TGTGCCAGCAGCCAAGACGGAGGGACAAAAACCAGCACAGATACGCAGTATTTT
-,TRBJ1-4,14,many,TRBV29-1,CSAAPDGPNEKLFF,TGCAGCGCCGCACCGGACGGACCTAATGAAAAACTGTTTTTT
TRBD1,TRBJ2-7,17,few,TRBV10-3,CAISGATPGQGSSEQYF,TGTGCCATCAGTGGGGCCACGCCGGGACAGGGCTCGTCCGAGCAGTACTTC
-,TRBJ2-1,11,-,TRBV5-1,CASRVENEQFF,TGCGCCAGCAGGGTAGAGAATGAGCAGTTCTTC
-,TRBJ1-5,16,many,TRBV12-3/TRBV12-4,CASSLVGREGDQPQHF,TGTGCCAGCAGTTTAGTAGGCAGGGAGGGGGATCAGCCCCAGCATTTT
-,TRBJ2-5,13,many,TRBV9,CASSGPGQETQYF,TGTGCCAGCAGCGGCCCGGGACAAGAGACCCAGTACTTC
-,TRBJ1-1,13,many,TRBV2,CASSVSLNTEAFF,TGTGCCAGCAGTGTTTCGTTGAACACTGAAGCTTTCTTT
TRBD2,TRBJ2-3,15,-,TRBV5-6,CASSRLADSTDTQYF,TGTGCCAGCAGCCGACTAGCGGATAGCACAGATACGCAGTATTTT
-,TRBJ2-5,13,few,TRBV25-1,CASSVDSKETQYF,TGTGCCAGCAGTGTGGACTCAAAAGAGACCCAGTACTTC
-,TRBJ2-5,15,many,TRBV5-1,CASSLGLRVDETQYF,TGCGCCAGCAGCTTGGGCCTCAGGGTTGACGAGACCCAGTACTTC
TRBD1,TRBJ1-5,16,many,TRBV12-3/TRBV12-4,CASSPDRGRSNQPQHF,TGTGCCAGCAGTCCGGACAGGGGGCGAAGCAATCAGCCCCAGCATTTT
TRBD2,TRBJ2-4,16,-,TRBV25-1,CASSEPTSGREYIQYF,TGTGCCAGCAGTGAGCCAACTAGCGGGAGGGAGTACATTCAGTACTTC
TRBD1,TRBJ2-1,15,-,TRBV30,CAWSQPGQGVNEQFF,TGTGCCTGGAGTCAACCGGGACAGGGTGTCAATGAGCAGTTCTTC
-,TRBJ2-4,15,few,TRBV11-2,CASSFMNRGKNIQYF,TGTGCCAGCAGCTTTATGAACCGGGGCAAAAACATTCAGTACTTC
TRBD2,TRBJ2-2,17,-,TRBV24-1,CATSSTKREGRTGELFF,TGTGCCACCAGTTCTACCAAGCGGGAGGGCCGAACCGGGGAGCTGTTTTTT
-,TRBJ2-7,16,many,TRBV5-1,CASSSREASVSYEQYF,TGCGCCAGCAGCTCGCGTGAGGCTAGCGTCTCCTACGAGCAGTACTTC
TRBD1,TRBJ2-6,16,many,TRBV29-1,CSVEKGQGTGANVLTF,TGCAGCGTTGAAAAGGGACAGGGGACCGGGGCCAACGTCCTGACTTTC
-,TRBJ2-7,15,many,TRBV7-8,CASTLYRSGTYEQYF,TGTGCCAGCACCTTATACCGGTCAGGGACCTACGAGCAGTACTTC
-,TRBJ2-3,14,-,TRBV29-1,CSAAAGGGTDTQYF,TGCAGCGCCGCGGCTGGGGGCGGCACAGATACGCAGTATTTT
-,TRBJ1-5,12,many,TRBV29-1,CSVSSGEQPQHF,TGCAGCGTATCCTCAGGGGAACAGCCCCAGCATTTT
-,TRBJ2-6,17,-,TRBV18,CASSLTGSRSGANVLTF,TGTGCCAGCTCACTAACCGGTTCGCGCTCTGGGGCCAACGTCCTGACTTTC
TRBD1,TRBJ1-4,13,many,TRBV5-1,CASTGQGGEKLFF,TGCGCCAGCACTGGACAGGGAGGTGAAAAACTGTTTTTT
-,TRBJ1-6,15,many,TRBV20-1,CSASPTRGENSPLHF,TGCAGTGCTAGCCCTACGAGGGGGGAAAATTCACCCCTCCACTTT
TRBD1,TRBJ1-6,15,many,TRBV20-1,CSARDAGGYNSPLHF,TGCAGTGCTAGAGATGCAGGGGGCTATAATTCACCCCTCCACTTT
-,TRBJ2-2,19,-,TRBV19,CASSFPGTISTANTGELFF,TGTGCCAGTAGTTTCCCGGGGACGATTTCCACCGCGAACACCGGGGAGCTGTTTTTT
TRBD1,TRBJ2-5,13,many,TRBV27,CASSWQGEETQYF,TGTGCCAGCAGTTGGCAGGGGGAAGAGACCCAGTACTTC
TRBD2,TRBJ2-7,17,-,TRBV6-5,CASSPIPLAGAPYEQYF,TGTGCCAGCAGTCCTATCCCTTTAGCGGGGGCTCCCTACGAGCAGTACTTC
-,TRBJ2-2,17,few,TRBV12-3/TRBV12-4,CASTLSQFGPNTGELFF,TGTGCCAGCACCTTGTCCCAGTTTGGTCCGAACACCGGGGAGCTGTTTTTT
-,TRBJ2-1,15,many,TRBV27,CASSPSWLANNEQFF,TGTGCCAGCAGCCCGAGTTGGCTAGCTAACAATGAGCAGTTCTTC
-,TRBJ2-7,11,many,TRBV7-2,CASSGSGEQYF,TGTGCCAGCAGCGGGTCGGGCGAGCAGTACTTC
-,TRBJ1-2,12,many,TRBV29-1,CSVLQGMNGYTF,TGCAGCGTTTTACAGGGAATGAATGGCTACACCTTC
-,TRBJ2-2,12,-,TRBV9,CASSGGTGELFF,TGTGCCAGCAGCGGAGGGACCGGGGAGCTGTTTTTT
-,TRBJ2-1,12,-,TRBV7-9,CASSPDSSEQFF,TGTGCCAGCAGCCCGGACTCCAGTGAGCAGTTCTTC
TRBD1,TRBJ1-1,15,many,TRBV14,CASRRGLGTVTEAFF,TGTGCCAGCCGAAGGGGGTTGGGGACAGTAACTGAAGCTTTCTTT
-,TRBJ2-1,12,-,TRBV29-1,CSVESSNNEQFF,TGCAGCGTTGAATCGTCTAACAATGAGCAGTTCTTC